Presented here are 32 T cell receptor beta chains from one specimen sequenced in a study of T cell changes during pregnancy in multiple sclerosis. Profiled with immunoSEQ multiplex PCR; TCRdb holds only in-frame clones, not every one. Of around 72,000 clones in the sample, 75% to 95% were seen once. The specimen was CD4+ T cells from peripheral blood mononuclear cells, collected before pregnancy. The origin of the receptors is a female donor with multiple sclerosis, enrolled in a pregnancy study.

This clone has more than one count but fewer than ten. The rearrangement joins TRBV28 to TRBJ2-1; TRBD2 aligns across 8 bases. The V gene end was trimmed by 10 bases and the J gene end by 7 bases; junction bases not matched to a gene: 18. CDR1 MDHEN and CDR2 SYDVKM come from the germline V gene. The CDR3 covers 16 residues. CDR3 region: CATTPARAGGTNEQFF. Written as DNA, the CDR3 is TGTGCCACGACCCCGGCCCGTGCGGGAGGCACGAATGAGCAGTTCTTC.

This chain's CDR3 is CASRGISTDTQYF. CDR3 sequence (DNA): TGCGCCAGCAGGGGCATAAGCACAGATACGCAGTATTTT. The gene calls are TRBV5-1 and TRBJ2-3, with unresolved D. Germline V lookup: CDR1 SGHRS, CDR2 YFSETQ. This CDR3 contains 13 residues. The germline V and J ends were trimmed by 5 bases and 0 bases, with 7 bases remaining between them.

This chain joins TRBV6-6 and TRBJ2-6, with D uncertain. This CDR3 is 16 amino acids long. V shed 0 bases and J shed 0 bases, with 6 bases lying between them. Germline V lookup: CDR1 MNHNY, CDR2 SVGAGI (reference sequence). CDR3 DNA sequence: TGTGCCAGCAGTTACTCTCGGTTCTCTGGGGCCAACGTCCTGACTTTC. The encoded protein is CASSYSRFSGANVLTF.

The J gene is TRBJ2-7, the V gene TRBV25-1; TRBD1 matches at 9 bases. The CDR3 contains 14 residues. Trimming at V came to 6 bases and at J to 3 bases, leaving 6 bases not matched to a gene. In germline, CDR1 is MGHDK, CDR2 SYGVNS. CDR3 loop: CASSYGTGYYEQYF. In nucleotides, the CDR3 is TGTGCCAGCAGCTATGGGACAGGGTACTACGAGCAGTACTTC.

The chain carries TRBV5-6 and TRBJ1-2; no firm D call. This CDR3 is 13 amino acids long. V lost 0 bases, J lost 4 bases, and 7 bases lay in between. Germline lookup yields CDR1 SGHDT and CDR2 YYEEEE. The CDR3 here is CASSLGRGYGYTF. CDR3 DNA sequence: TGTGCCAGCAGCTTGGGACGAGGCTATGGCTACACCTTC.

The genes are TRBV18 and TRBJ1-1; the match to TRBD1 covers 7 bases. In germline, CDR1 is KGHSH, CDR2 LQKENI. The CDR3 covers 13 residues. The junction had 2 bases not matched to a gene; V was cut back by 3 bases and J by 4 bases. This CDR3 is CASSPQGVTEAFF. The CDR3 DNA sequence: TGTGCCAGCTCACCGCAGGGGGTCACTGAAGCTTTCTTT.

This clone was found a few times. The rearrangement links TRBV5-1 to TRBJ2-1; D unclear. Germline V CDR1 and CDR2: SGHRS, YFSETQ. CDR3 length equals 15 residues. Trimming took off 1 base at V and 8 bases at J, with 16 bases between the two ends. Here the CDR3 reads CASSLSDYLYDEQFF. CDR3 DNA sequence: TGCGCCAGCAGCTTGAGCGATTATTTGTACGATGAGCAGTTCTTC.

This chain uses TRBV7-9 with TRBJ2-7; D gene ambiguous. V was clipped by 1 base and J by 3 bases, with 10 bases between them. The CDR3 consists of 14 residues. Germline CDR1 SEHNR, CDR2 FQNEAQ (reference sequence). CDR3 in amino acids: CASSLGSISYEQYF. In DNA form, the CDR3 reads TGTGCCAGCAGCTTAGGCTCGATCAGCTACGAGCAGTACTTC.

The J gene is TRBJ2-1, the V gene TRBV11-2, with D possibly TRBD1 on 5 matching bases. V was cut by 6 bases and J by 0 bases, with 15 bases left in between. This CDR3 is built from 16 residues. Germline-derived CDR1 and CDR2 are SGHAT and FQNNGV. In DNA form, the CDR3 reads TGTGCCAGCAGAGACAGCCTAGTGAGCTCCTACAATGAGCAGTTCTTC. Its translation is CASRDSLVSSYNEQFF.

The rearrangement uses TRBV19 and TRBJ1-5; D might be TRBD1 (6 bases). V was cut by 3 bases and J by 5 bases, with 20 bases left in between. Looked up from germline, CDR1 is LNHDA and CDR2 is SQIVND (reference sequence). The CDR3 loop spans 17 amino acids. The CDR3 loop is CASSMAGVQGLYQPQHF. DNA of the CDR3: TGTGCCAGTAGTATGGCGGGGGTACAGGGTCTCTATCAGCCCCAGCATTTT.

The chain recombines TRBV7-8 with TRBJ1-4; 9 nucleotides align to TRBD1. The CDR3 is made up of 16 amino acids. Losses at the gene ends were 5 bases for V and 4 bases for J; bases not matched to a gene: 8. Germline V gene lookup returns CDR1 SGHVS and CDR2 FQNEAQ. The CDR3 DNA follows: TGTGCCAGCAGCCCCACACCGGGACAGGGTAATGAAAAACTGTTTTTT. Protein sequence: CASSPTPGQGNEKLFF.

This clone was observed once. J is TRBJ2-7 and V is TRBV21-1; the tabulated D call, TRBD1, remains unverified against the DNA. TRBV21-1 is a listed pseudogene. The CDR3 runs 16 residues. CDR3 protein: CASSKKSGTGSYEQYF. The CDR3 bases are TGTGCCAGCAGCAAAAAATCCGGGACAGGCTCCTACGAGCAGTACTTC.

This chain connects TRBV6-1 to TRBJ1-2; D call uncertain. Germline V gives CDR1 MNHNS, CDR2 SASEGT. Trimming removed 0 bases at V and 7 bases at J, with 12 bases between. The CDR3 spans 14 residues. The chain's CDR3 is CASSEARGQAGYTF. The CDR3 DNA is TGTGCCAGCAGTGAAGCTCGAGGGCAGGCTGGCTACACCTTC.

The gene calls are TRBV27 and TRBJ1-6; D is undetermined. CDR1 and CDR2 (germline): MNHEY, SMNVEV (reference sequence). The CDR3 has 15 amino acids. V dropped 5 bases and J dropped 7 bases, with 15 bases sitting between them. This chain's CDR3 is CASSKLELLNSPLHF. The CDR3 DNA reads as TGTGCCAGCAGTAAGCTTGAATTGCTGAATTCACCCCTCCACTTT.

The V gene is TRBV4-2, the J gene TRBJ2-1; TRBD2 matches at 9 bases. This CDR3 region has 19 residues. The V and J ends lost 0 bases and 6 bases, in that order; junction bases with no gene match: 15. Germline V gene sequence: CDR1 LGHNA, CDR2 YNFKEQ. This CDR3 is CASSQDGGRGLAGLNEQFF. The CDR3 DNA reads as TGTGCCAGCAGCCAAGATGGAGGTCGGGGGCTAGCGGGGCTCAATGAGCAGTTCTTC.

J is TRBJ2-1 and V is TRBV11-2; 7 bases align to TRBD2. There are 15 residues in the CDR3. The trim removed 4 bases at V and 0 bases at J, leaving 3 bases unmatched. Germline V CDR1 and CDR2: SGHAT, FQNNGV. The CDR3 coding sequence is TGTGCCAGCAGCTGGGGCGGGAGCTCCTACAATGAGCAGTTCTTC. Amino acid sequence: CASSWGGSSYNEQFF.

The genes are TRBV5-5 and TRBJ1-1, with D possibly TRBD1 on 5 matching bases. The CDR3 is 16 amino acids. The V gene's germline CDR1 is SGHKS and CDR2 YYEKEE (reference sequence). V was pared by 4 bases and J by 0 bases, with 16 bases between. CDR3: CASSGLTVRMNTEAFF. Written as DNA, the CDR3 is TGTGCCAGCAGCGGCTTGACAGTCCGCATGAACACTGAAGCTTTCTTT.

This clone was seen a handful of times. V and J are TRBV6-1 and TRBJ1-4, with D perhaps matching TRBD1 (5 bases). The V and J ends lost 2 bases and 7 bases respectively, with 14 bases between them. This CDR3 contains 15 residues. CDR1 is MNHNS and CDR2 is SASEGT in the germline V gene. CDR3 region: CASSERGQLSEKLFF. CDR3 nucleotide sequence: TGTGCCAGCAGTGAAAGGGGTCAGTTGAGTGAAAAACTGTTTTTT.

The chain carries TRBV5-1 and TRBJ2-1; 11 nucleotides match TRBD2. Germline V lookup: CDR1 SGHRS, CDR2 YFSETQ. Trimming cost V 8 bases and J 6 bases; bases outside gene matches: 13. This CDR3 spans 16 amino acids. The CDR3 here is CASTGGLAGVRNEQFF. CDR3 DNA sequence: TGCGCCAGTACAGGTGGACTAGCGGGTGTCCGCAATGAGCAGTTCTTC. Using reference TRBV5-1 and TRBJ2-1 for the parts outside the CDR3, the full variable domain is KAGVTQTPRYLIKTRGQQVTLSCSPISGHRSVSWYQQTPGQGLQFLFEYFSETQRNKGNFPGRFSGRQFSNSRSEMNVSTLELGDSALYLCASTGGLAGVRNEQFFGPGTRLTVL.

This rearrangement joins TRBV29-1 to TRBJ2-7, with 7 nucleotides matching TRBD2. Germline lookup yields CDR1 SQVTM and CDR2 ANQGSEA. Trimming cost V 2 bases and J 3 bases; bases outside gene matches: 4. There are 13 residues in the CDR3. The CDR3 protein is CSVETSDRYEQYF. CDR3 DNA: TGCAGCGTTGAAACTAGCGACCGCTACGAGCAGTACTTC.

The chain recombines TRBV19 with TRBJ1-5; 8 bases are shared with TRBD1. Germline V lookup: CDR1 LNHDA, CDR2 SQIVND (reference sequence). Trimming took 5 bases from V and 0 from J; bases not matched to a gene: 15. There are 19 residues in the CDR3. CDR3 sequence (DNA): TGTGCCAGTAGTTCACCGGGACAGGTCGAGGCGTATAGCAATCAGCCCCAGCATTTT. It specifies CASSSPGQVEAYSNQPQHF.

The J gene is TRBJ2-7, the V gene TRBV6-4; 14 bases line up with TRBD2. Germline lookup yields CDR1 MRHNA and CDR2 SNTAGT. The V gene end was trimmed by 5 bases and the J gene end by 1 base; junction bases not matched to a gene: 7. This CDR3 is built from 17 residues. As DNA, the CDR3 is TGTGCCAGCAGTCACGGACTAGCGGGGGGTCAATCCTACGAGCAGTACTTC. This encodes CASSHGLAGGQSYEQYF.

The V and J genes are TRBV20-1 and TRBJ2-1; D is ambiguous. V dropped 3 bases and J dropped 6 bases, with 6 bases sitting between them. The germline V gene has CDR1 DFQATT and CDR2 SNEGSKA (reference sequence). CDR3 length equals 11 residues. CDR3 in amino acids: CSASPLNEQFF. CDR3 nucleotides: TGCAGTGCTAGTCCTCTCAATGAGCAGTTCTTC.

CDR3 in amino acids: CASSYPGTSGIYNEQFF. The CDR3, as DNA: TGTGCCAGCAGTTACCCCGGGACTAGCGGGATTTACAATGAGCAGTTCTTC. V usage is TRBV7-9 and J usage is TRBJ2-1; 13 bases agree with TRBD2. The V segment lost 6 bases and the J segment 4 bases; nucleotides outside the gene matches: 9. Germline V CDR1 and CDR2: SEHNR, FQNEAQ (reference sequence). CDR3 length equals 17 residues.

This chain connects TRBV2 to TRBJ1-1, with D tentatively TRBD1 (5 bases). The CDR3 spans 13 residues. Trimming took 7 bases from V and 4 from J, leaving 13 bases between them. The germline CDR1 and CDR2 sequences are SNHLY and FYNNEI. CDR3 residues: CASTGEGSTEAFF. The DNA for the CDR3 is TGTGCCAGCACTGGGGAGGGGAGCACTGAAGCTTTCTTT.

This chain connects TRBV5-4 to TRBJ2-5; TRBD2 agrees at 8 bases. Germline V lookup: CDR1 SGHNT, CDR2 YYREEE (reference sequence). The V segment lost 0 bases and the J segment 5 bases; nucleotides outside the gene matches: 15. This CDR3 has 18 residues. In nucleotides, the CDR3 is TGTGCCAGCAGCTTGGAGCAGTTTGCGGGAGGCGGGCGGGAGACCCAGTACTTC. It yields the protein CASSLEQFAGGGRETQYF.

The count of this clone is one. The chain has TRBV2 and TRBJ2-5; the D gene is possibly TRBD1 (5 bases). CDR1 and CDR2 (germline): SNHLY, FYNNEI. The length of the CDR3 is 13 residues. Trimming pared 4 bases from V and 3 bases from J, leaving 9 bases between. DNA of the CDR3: TGTGCCAGCAGTGGGGGCGGAGAAGAGACCCAGTACTTC. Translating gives CASSGGGEETQYF.

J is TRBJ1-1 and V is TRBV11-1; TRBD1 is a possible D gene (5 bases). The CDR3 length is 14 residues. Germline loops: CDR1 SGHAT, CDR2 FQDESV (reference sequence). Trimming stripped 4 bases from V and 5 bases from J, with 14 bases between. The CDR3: CASSSGTRRTEAFF. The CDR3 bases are TGTGCCAGCAGCTCCGGGACTCGAAGAACTGAAGCTTTCTTT.

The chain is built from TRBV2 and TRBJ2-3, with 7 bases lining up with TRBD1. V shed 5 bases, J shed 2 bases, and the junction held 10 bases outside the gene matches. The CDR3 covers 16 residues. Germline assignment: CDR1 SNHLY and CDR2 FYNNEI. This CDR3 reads CASSTPRDSFTDTQYF. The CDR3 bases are TGTGCCAGCAGTACCCCCCGGGACAGTTTCACAGATACGCAGTATTTT.

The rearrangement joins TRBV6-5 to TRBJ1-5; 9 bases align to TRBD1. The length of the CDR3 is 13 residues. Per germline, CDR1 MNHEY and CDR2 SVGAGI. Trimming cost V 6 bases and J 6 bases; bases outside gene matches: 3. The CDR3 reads CASRPTGGQPQHF. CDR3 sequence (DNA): TGTGCCAGCAGGCCGACAGGGGGTCAGCCCCAGCATTTT.

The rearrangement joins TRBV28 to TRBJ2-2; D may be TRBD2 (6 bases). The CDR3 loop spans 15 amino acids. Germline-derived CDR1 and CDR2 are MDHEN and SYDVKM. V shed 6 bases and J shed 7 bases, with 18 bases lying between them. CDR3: CASSFPGLRLGELFF. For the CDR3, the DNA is TGTGCCAGCAGCTTCCCGGGACTCAGGCTCGGGGAGCTGTTTTTT.

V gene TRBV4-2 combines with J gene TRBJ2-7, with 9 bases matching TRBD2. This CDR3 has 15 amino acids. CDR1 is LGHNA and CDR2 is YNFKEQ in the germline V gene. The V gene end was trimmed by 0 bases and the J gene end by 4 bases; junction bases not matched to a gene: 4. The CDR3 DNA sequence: TGTGCCAGCAGCCAAGACCGCAGCGGGGGGTACGAGCAGTACTTC. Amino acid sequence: CASSQDRSGGYEQYF.